A selection of T cell receptor beta chains follows, all from one sample in a study of T-cell memory formation after mild COVID-19. TCRdb re-called the 5' RACE reads with MiXCR, one entry per CDR3 protein. Among roughly 310,000 distinct CDR3 sequences, approximately 15% were seen once, and the ten largest hold 20% to 25%. Sequences were obtained from PBMCs or a T cell subset sorted from them (not recorded which). The receptors stem from a young man who had mild COVID-19 (a few samples of this study predate the infection). Cell type and time point are not known. The CDR3 runs from the conserved cysteine through the conserved F or W. The D gene is left open where the match is weak. Rows give clone size only sometimes, using once, few, many, or a class for an expanded clone.

>TRBJ2-7|TRBV9|14|NA|NA
CASSVDLQGRGQYF
TGTGCCAGCAGCGTAGATTTACAGGGAAGGGGGCAGTACTTC
>TRBJ1-1|TRBV11-2|13|NA|NA
CASSLDEQARSIF
TGTGCCAGCAGCTTAGATGAGCAGGCTCGAAGTATCTTT
>TRBJ1-2|TRBV5-5|11|NA|NA
CASSLEWVHTF
TGTGCCAGCAGCTTGGAGTGGGTTCACACCTTC
>TRBJ1-6|TRBV7-9|15|NA|NA
CASSLWTVADSPLHF
TGTGCCAGCAGCTTGTGGACGGTGGCGGATTCACCCCTCCACTTT
>TRBJ1-4|TRBV7-9|14|NA|NA
CASRGLYSNEKLFF
TGTGCCAGCAGGGGCCTCTATAGTAATGAAAAACTGTTTTTT
>TRBJ1-5|TRBV19|15|NA|NA
CASSIMAGDNQPQHF
TGTGCCAGTAGTATAATGGCAGGGGACAATCAGCCCCAGCATTTT
>TRBJ1-5|TRBV6-1|11|NA|few
CATGTSLGQHF
TGTGCCACTGGGACTTCCCTAGGACAGCATTTT
>TRBJ1-1|TRBV7-8|15|NA|NA
CASSLSPTVNTEAFF
TGTGCCAGCAGTCTAAGCCCCACAGTGAACACTGAAGCTTTCTTT
>TRBJ1-5|TRBV9|14|NA|NA
CASSADSGNQPQHF
TGTGCCAGCAGCGCCGACAGTGGCAATCAGCCCCAGCATTTT
>TRBJ2-7|TRBV6-5|15|NA|many
CASHPSDVGVYEQYF
TGTGCCAGCCACCCTTCCGACGTGGGGGTTTACGAGCAGTACTTC
>TRBJ1-3|TRBV5-1|14|NA|few
CASSSLSGGNTIYF
TGCGCCAGCAGCTCCCTAAGCGGTGGAAACACCATATATTTT
>TRBJ2-3|TRBV20-1|16|TRBD2|NA
CSASGLAGFSTDTQYF
TGCAGTGCTAGTGGGCTAGCGGGTTTCTCCACAGATACGCAGTATTTT
>TRBJ2-1|TRBV7-9|14|TRBD2|few
CASSYPGGGNEQFF
TGTGCCAGCAGTTACCCCGGGGGAGGGAATGAGCAGTTCTTC